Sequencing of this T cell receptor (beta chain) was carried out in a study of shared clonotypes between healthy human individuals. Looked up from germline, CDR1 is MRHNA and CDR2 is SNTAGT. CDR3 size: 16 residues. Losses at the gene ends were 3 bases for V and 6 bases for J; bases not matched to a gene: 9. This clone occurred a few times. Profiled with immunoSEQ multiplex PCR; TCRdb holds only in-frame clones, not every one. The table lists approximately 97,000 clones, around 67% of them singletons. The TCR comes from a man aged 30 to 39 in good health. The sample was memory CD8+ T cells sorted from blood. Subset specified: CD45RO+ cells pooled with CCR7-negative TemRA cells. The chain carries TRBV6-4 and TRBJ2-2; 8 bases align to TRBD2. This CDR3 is CASSEGGRLSAGELFF. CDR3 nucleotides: TGTGCCAGCAGTGAAGGCGGGAGGCTTTCGGCCGGGGAGCTGTTTTTT.